This T cell receptor beta chain was captured by sequencing in a study of cytomegalovirus exposure and HLA in healthy donors. 60 Vbeta and 13 Jbeta primers were used in PCR. The assay was immunoSEQ multiplex PCR, and TCRdb's table has in-frame clones only and misses some. Here the sample spans around 160,000 clones, roughly 80% being singletons. Remarks on this clone: The antigen remains unidentified.

Per the germline V gene, CDR1 is SGHTA and CDR2 is FQGNSA. The CDR3 has 15 amino acids. Trimming cost V 5 bases and J 3 bases, with 14 bases left between them. The study, taken as a whole, reports: TCR sequences were mostly rare, though some public TCRs occurred in many donors. It is likely that the observed cluster of highly shared sequence variants was a sequencing artifact. What TCR beta sequences reportedly achieved was accurate prediction of HLA-A and HLA-B alleles in most subjects. Accounts indicate the classifier identified cytomegalovirus status with strong specificity and sensitivity.

This TCR derives from a middle-aged woman in good health and CMV-seropositive. The sample taken for sequencing was PBMCs. The chain joins TRBV7-2 to TRBJ2-1; D possibly corresponds to TRBD2 (5 bases). CDR3 coding DNA: TGTGCCAGCAGCCTAATGAGGGTAGGCTACAATGAGCAGTTCTTC. Translating it yields CASSLMRVGYNEQFF.